Each of the 32 T cell receptor beta chains below was sequenced from the same sample in a study of human T cells and chemical hapten exposure. TCRdb re-analysed the RACE reads in MiXCR, keeping a single row per CDR3 protein. The sample shows about 97,000 distinct CDR3 sequences, 27% of them seen only once. Indicated time point: patch test 3, about 24 weeks after DPC sensitization. Treatment described: therapeutic diphenylcyclopropenone sensitization with weekly scalp DPC. Here the sequenced sample was whole blood, taken in connection with sensitization to the hapten diphenylcyclopropenone (DPC). These receptors were taken from a man aged 35-49 years with alopecia areata. Some clones in this sample may be carry-over from other donors' samples.

V is TRBV7-8 and J is TRBJ2-5; D uncertain. This CDR3 is built from 12 residues. Germline V lookup: CDR1 SGHVS, CDR2 FQNEAQ. Trimming pared 2 bases from V and 2 bases from J, leaving 3 bases between. The CDR3 loop reads CASSLLQETQYF. As DNA, the CDR3 is TGTGCCAGCAGCTTACTTCAAGAGACCCAGTACTTC.

The chain joins TRBV12-3 or TRBV12-4 to TRBJ2-7, with a weak D call TRBD2 (5 bases). There are 13 residues in the CDR3. The V end was cut by 5 bases, the J end by 3 bases, with 11 bases between. CDR3 sequence (DNA): TGTGCCAGCAGTCCTAGCTTCTACTACGAGCAGTACTTC. Its translation: CASSPSFYYEQYF.

The genes are TRBV12-3 or TRBV12-4 and TRBJ1-6; 12 bases fit TRBD1. The CDR3 runs 16 residues. V lost 3 bases to trimming and J lost 8 bases; unmatched junction nucleotides: 5. This CDR3 reads CASSLGTGGADSPLHF. The CDR3 DNA reads TGTGCCAGCAGTTTGGGGACAGGGGGCGCGGATTCACCCCTCCACTTT.

This clonotype was observed a few times. The limits of the CDR3 on the DNA are not certain, so only TCRdb's listed CDR3 is given. This chain uses TRBV28 with TRBJ2-1; TRBD2 was called by the table and not checked on the DNA. CDR1 is MDHEN, CDR2 SYDVKM, per germline. The CDR3 has 16 amino acids, counting both end residues. The CDR3 protein is CASSSSAGPIYNEQFF.

The V call is TRBV20-1, the J call TRBJ2-7; D gene uncertain. V gave up 3 bases and J gave up 0 bases, with 6 bases separating them. Germline CDR1 DFQATT, CDR2 SNEGSKA (reference sequence). The CDR3 sequence is 12 residues long. CDR3 nucleotide sequence: TGCAGTGCTAGGGACGACTCCTACGAGCAGTACTTC. This codes for CSARDDSYEQYF.

This chain joins TRBV28 and TRBJ1-6; 7 bases map to TRBD1. V lost 6 bases, J lost 6 bases, and 11 bases stayed unmatched. The CDR3 is made up of 16 amino acids. Looked up from germline, CDR1 is MDHEN and CDR2 is SYDVKM. The CDR3 bases are TGTGCCAGCAGCCTCAATACCGGGACAGTTAATTCACCCCTCCACTTT. Amino acid sequence: CASSLNTGTVNSPLHF.

This clonotype was seen a handful of times. The chain carries TRBV6-2 or TRBV6-3 and TRBJ2-1, with 7 bases fitting TRBD2. The CDR3 is made up of 14 amino acids. V was pared by 11 bases and J by 9 bases, with 16 bases of the junction left unmatched. Germline lookup yields CDR1 MNHEY and CDR2 SVGEGT. The CDR3 sequence is CAGSRQRGRGEQFF. The DNA of the CDR3 is TGTGCCGGTTCCCGACAGCGGGGTCGGGGTGAGCAGTTCTTC.

The CDR3 DNA is TGTGCCAGCAGCTTGGAGACTAGCGGGAGGGCCAGGTACGAGCAGTACTTC. Translating gives CASSLETSGRARYEQYF. This chain uses TRBV7-2 with TRBJ2-7; TRBD2 agrees at 14 bases. The CDR3 extends over 17 amino acids. CDR1 is SGHTA and CDR2 is FQGNSA in the germline V gene. V lost 3 bases and J lost 4; bases outside the gene matches: 8.

This clonotype appeared a single time. V usage is TRBV28 and J usage is TRBJ2-7, with D unresolved. The ends were cut back, 6 bases at V and 3 bases at J, with 15 bases in the middle. Germline V gives CDR1 MDHEN, CDR2 SYDVKM. The CDR3 is made up of 14 amino acids. CDR3 sequence: CASSQVGRRYEQYF. CDR3 in DNA: TGTGCCAGCAGCCAGGTCGGCAGACGCTACGAGCAGTACTTC.

The table lists this clonotype with a few counts. The CDR3 sequence: CASSQVLANTEAFF. CDR3 coding DNA: TGTGCCAGCAGCCAAGTCTTAGCGAACACTGAAGCTTTCTTT. The chain carries TRBV7-9 and TRBJ1-1; D not resolved. Germline V gene sequence: CDR1 SEHNR, CDR2 FQNEAQ (reference sequence). The CDR3 is made up of 14 amino acids. Trimming pared 5 bases from V and 1 base from J, leaving 11 bases between.

The chain couples TRBV28 to TRBJ2-5; a weak D match, TRBD1 (5 bases). The CDR3 has 13 residues. V gave up 7 bases and J gave up 2 bases, with 11 bases separating them. Germline CDR1 reads MDHEN; CDR2 reads SYDVKM. The CDR3 nucleotides are TGTGCCAGCACCTTAGACAGTCAAGAGACCCAGTACTTC. Protein: CASTLDSQETQYF. The variable domain in full, with the rest retrieved from reference TRBV28 and TRBJ2-5, is DVKVTQSSRYLVKRTGEKVFLECVQDMDHENMFWYRQDPGLGLRLIYFSYDVKMKEKGDIPEGYSVSREKKERFSLILESASTNQTSMYLCASTLDSQETQYFGPGTRLLVL.

The DNA of the CDR3 is TGTGCCAGCAGTTACTCAAGGACAGGGGGCCGCTACGAGCAGTACTTC. Protein product: CASSYSRTGGRYEQYF. This chain joins TRBV6-2 or TRBV6-3 and TRBJ2-7; 11 nucleotides match TRBD1. CDR1 is MNHEY and CDR2 is SVGEGT in the germline V gene. J lost 3 bases, V lost 0 bases, and 4 bases had no gene match. The CDR3 contains 16 residues.

This chain uses TRBV27 with TRBJ1-1; a weak D match, TRBD1 (5 bases). Germline V gene lookup returns CDR1 MNHEY and CDR2 SMNVEV (reference sequence). The V and J ends lost 6 bases and 6 bases respectively, with 26 bases between them. CDR3 length: 17 residues. The CDR3 loop is CASRPQVGGGPSAEAFF. CDR3 nucleotide sequence: TGTGCCAGCAGACCCCAGGTAGGTGGGGGTCCGAGCGCTGAAGCTTTCTTT.

This clonotype was seen more than once but under ten times. V and J are TRBV20-1 and TRBJ2-4; 10 bases map to TRBD1. The germline V gene has CDR1 DFQATT and CDR2 SNEGSKA (reference sequence). Trimming cost V 3 bases and J 0 bases; bases outside gene matches: 14. The CDR3 contains 19 residues. The CDR3 sequence is CSASLRDRGQTLAKNIQYF. The CDR3 DNA reads as TGCAGTGCTAGCCTCCGGGACAGGGGCCAAACTCTAGCCAAAAACATTCAGTACTTC.

The gene calls are TRBV7-9 and TRBJ1-2; D might be TRBD1 (6 bases). The CDR3 is made up of 14 amino acids. V gave up 5 bases and J gave up 4 bases, with 14 bases separating them. Germline V CDR1 and CDR2: SEHNR, FQNEAQ (reference sequence). CDR3 DNA: TGTGCCAGCAGCCCGGGACATTCGGGCTATGGCTACACCTTC. Protein product: CASSPGHSGYGYTF.

The chain employs TRBV29-1 and TRBJ2-3, with a weak D call TRBD1 (5 bases). Germline assignment: CDR1 SQVTM and CDR2 ANQGSEA. Trimming stripped 6 bases from V and 7 bases from J, with 17 bases between. CDR3 size: 13 residues. CDR3 DNA sequence: TGCAGCGTCGCTACTCGACAGTCTTATACGCAGTATTTT. The encoded protein is CSVATRQSYTQYF.

V is TRBV12-3 or TRBV12-4 and J is TRBJ1-2, with D unclear. The CDR3 spans 13 residues. V lost 6 bases and J 4 bases, leaving 12 bases between the germline ends. The CDR3 loop is CASSPRTIYGYTF. The CDR3 DNA follows: TGTGCCAGCAGCCCCAGGACTATCTATGGCTACACCTTC.

This clonotype has more than one count but fewer than ten. V gene TRBV5-6 combines with J gene TRBJ2-2; no clear D. CDR1 and CDR2 from the germline V gene are SGHDT and YYEEEE. The CDR3 sequence is 16 residues long. The V end lost 4 bases, the J end lost 5 bases, and 18 bases lay between the germline ends. CDR3 residues: CASSVGWFRGTGELFF. The CDR3 nucleotides are TGTGCCAGCAGCGTTGGATGGTTCCGTGGGACCGGGGAGCTGTTTTTT.

The chain is built from TRBV5-1 and TRBJ2-5, with a possible D match to TRBD2 (6 bases). The CDR3 loop spans 15 amino acids. Germline CDR1 SGHRS, CDR2 YFSETQ. The V gene lost 2 bases and the J gene lost 1 base, with 12 bases spanning the gap. The CDR3 DNA is TGCGCCAGCAGCTTACCGGTGGGGGGCCAAGAGACCCAGTACTTC. Amino acids: CASSLPVGGQETQYF. The full variable domain, with the rest looked up from reference TRBV5-1 and TRBJ2-5, is KAGVTQTPRYLIKTRGQQVTLSCSPISGHRSVSWYQQTPGQGLQFLFEYFSETQRNKGNFPGRFSGRQFSNSRSEMNVSTLELGDSALYLCASSLPVGGQETQYFGPGTRLLVL.

CDR3 protein: CASSQDGTGGYGYTF. The CDR3 nucleotides read TGTGCCAGCAGCCAAGATGGGACAGGGGGGTATGGCTACACCTTC. The gene calls are TRBV3-1 and TRBJ1-2; 11 bases are a match to TRBD1. This CDR3 region has 15 residues. Germline lookup yields CDR1 LGHDT and CDR2 YNNKEL (reference sequence). The junction had 2 bases not matched to a gene; V was cut back by 0 bases and J by 5 bases.

There are a few counts of this clonotype. The genes are TRBV6-4 and TRBJ1-4; possibly TRBD1 for D (6 bases). The CDR3 is made up of 17 amino acids. Germline values: CDR1 MRHNA, CDR2 SNTAGT. Trimming shortened V by 2 bases and J by 6 bases, and 19 bases separated the two germline ends. In nucleotides, the CDR3 is TGTGCCAGCAGTGACGACGATGGGGGCCGAAGATATGAAAAACTGTTTTTT. The encoded protein is CASSDDDGGRRYEKLFF.

This chain joins TRBV15 and TRBJ1-5; perhaps TRBD1 as D (5 bases). The CDR3 contains 15 residues. Germline V lookup: CDR1 LNHNV, CDR2 YYDKDF (reference sequence). Trimming removed 2 bases at V and 5 bases at J, with 13 bases between. For the CDR3, the DNA is TGTGCCACCAGCAGAAGGGACCCGAGAGATCAGCCCCAGCATTTT. It encodes CATSRRDPRDQPQHF. Drawing the rest from reference TRBV15 and TRBJ1-5, the complete variable domain is DAMVIQNPRYQVTQFGKPVTLSCSQTLNHNVMYWYQQKSSQAPKLLFHYYDKDFNNEADTPDNFQSRRPNTSFCFLDIRSPGLGDTAMYLCATSRRDPRDQPQHFGDGTRLSIL.

This chain uses TRBV24-1 with TRBJ2-1, with a weak D call TRBD2 (6 bases). The CDR3 consists of 14 residues. Germline loops: CDR1 KGHDR, CDR2 SFDVKD. Trimming stripped 5 bases from V and 2 bases from J, with 9 bases between. The CDR3 sequence is CATSAGEPYNEQFF. CDR3 coding DNA: TGTGCCACCAGTGCGGGAGAGCCCTACAATGAGCAGTTCTTC.

This clonotype occurred a few times. V usage is TRBV11-2 and J usage is TRBJ2-1; 9 positions agree with TRBD2. Germline CDR1 SGHAT, CDR2 FQNNGV. The CDR3 consists of 18 residues. V lost 4 bases and J lost 8; bases outside the gene matches: 18. CDR3 in amino acids: CASSSGTSLGGWRDEQFF. As DNA, the CDR3 is TGTGCCAGCAGCTCCGGGACTAGCCTTGGTGGGTGGCGTGATGAGCAGTTCTTC.

This chain connects TRBV7-2 to TRBJ2-3; 10 nucleotides agree with TRBD2. Germline CDR1 and CDR2: SGHTA and FQGNSA. V shed 2 bases and J 4 bases; nucleotides not matched to a gene: 12. The CDR3 contains 18 residues. The CDR3 here is CASSLKGIAGGRADTQYF. For the CDR3, the DNA is TGTGCCAGCAGCTTAAAGGGGATAGCGGGAGGCCGCGCAGATACGCAGTATTTT.

Here the CDR3 DNA reads TGCAGTGCTAGACCGAGGCTTAATCAGCCCCAGCATTTT. This gives the protein CSARPRLNQPQHF. This sequence joins TRBV20-1 and TRBJ1-5; D is unresolved. Trimming took 2 bases from V and 4 from J, leaving 9 bases between them. The CDR3 has 13 amino acids. Germline CDR1 and CDR2: DFQATT and SNEGSKA (reference sequence).

This clonotype was observed a few times. The V call is TRBV28, the J call TRBJ2-5; D is perhaps TRBD2 (6 bases). This CDR3 contains 15 residues. Germline assignment: CDR1 MDHEN and CDR2 SYDVKM. With 6 bases removed from V and 2 bases from J, the gap between germline ends came to 16 bases. CDR3 protein: CASSSRAGTQETQYF. The DNA for the CDR3 is TGTGCCAGCAGCTCCCGTGCCGGGACTCAAGAGACCCAGTACTTC. Drawing the rest from reference TRBV28 and TRBJ2-5, the complete variable domain is DVKVTQSSRYLVKRTGEKVFLECVQDMDHENMFWYRQDPGLGLRLIYFSYDVKMKEKGDIPEGYSVSREKKERFSLILESASTNQTSMYLCASSSRAGTQETQYFGPGTRLLVL.

V gene TRBV4-2 combines with J gene TRBJ1-1, with D unclear. From germline, CDR1 is LGHNA and CDR2 YNFKEQ. Between the trimmed V and J ends, which lost 1 base and 4 bases, there was a span of 7 bases. The CDR3 is 13 amino acids. In DNA, the CDR3 is TGTGCCAGCAGCCAAGTGGAGGGCACTGAAGCTTTCTTT. Translated: CASSQVEGTEAFF.

At least ten counts were recorded for this clonotype. The genes are TRBV6-6 and TRBJ2-1; TRBD2 matches 9 bases. The CDR3 spans 16 residues. Germline trimming cut 5 bases from V and 8 bases from J; bases unmatched to any gene: 13. From germline, CDR1 is MNHNY and CDR2 SVGAGI (reference sequence). The CDR3 loop reads CASSGSRGRASDEQFF. Here the CDR3 DNA reads TGTGCCAGCAGTGGCTCCCGCGGGAGGGCTTCGGATGAGCAGTTCTTC.

Only a few counts were recorded for this clonotype. The chain employs TRBV18 and TRBJ1-1; 7 bases fit TRBD1. The CDR3 length is 14 residues. V was pared by 1 base and J by 1 base, with 0 bases of the junction left unmatched. CDR1 and CDR2 from the germline V gene are KGHSH and LQKENI. CDR3 sequence: CASSPQGANTEAFF. CDR3 DNA: TGTGCCAGCTCACCACAGGGGGCGAACACTGAAGCTTTCTTT.

The chain recombines TRBV3-1 with TRBJ2-1, with D tentatively TRBD2 (6 bases). Germline-derived CDR1 and CDR2 are LGHDT and YNNKEL (reference sequence). This CDR3 is 14 amino acids long. The V end lost 10 bases, the J end lost 0 bases, and 13 bases lay between the germline ends. The CDR3 is CATRGSPSYNEQFF. CDR3 DNA: TGTGCCACTCGGGGGAGCCCCTCCTACAATGAGCAGTTCTTC.

The chain joins TRBV2 to TRBJ1-4; no definite D call. The CDR3 is 13 amino acids. Germline CDR1 and CDR2: SNHLY and FYNNEI. The germline V and J ends were trimmed by 8 bases and 0 bases, with 7 bases remaining between them. CDR3 in amino acids: CASGRTTNEKLFF. The CDR3 bases are TGTGCCAGCGGGCGAACAACTAATGAAAAACTGTTTTTT.